This T cell receptor (beta chain) was recorded in a study of shared clonotypes between healthy human individuals. The CDR3 is 16 residues long. Trimming cost V 5 bases and J 4 bases; bases outside gene matches: 8. Per germline, CDR1 LNHDA and CDR2 SQIVND (reference sequence). Study-level results: The sampled material consisted only of blood, and tissue repertoires are likely to differ. When compared with the clonotypes that were shared by all four sorted-subset donors, the non-shared clonotypes turned out to have lower generation probabilities. Clonotype sharing among donors likely depends on sequencing depth. Across a few donors, naive CD4 shared 5% to 6%, naive CD8 more than 3%, memory CD4 roughly 2.2%, memory CD8 0.4% to 0.5%.

Concerning this clone: The antigen remains unidentified.

The protocol was immunoSEQ multiplex PCR, while the TCRdb copy is restricted to in-frame clones and leaves out a portion. The table includes hundreds of thousands of clones, about 96% detected once. CD8 cells classed as naive were CD45RO-negative and positively selected for CCR7, excluding terminally differentiated effector memory CD45RA+ cells. The V and J genes are TRBV19 and TRBJ2-7, with 13 nucleotides matching TRBD2. Sequencing was performed on naive CD8+ T cells sorted from blood. The sequence was obtained from a woman aged 25-40 years in good health. CDR3 nucleotide sequence: TGTGCCAGTAGTTATACTGGACTAGCGGGGGCGTACGAGCAGTACTTC. This codes for CASSYTGLAGAYEQYF.